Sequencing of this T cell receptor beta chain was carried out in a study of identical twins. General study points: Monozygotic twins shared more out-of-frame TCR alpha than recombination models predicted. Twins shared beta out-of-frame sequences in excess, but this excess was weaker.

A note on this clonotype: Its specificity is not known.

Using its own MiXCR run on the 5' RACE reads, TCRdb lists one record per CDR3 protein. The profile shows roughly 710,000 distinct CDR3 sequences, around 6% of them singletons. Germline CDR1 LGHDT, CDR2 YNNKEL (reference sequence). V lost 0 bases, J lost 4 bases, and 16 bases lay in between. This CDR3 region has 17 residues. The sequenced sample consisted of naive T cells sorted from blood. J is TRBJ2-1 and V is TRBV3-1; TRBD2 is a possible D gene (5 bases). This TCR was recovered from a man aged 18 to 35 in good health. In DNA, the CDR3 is TGTGCCAGCAGCCAAGAGTCGAGGGTCGCCTCTTACAATGAGCAGTTCTTC. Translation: CASSQESRVASYNEQFF.